What follows is one TCR beta chain and its context. The length of the CDR3 is 17 residues. CDR1 LGHNA and CDR2 YNFKEQ come from the germline V gene. With V trimmed by 0 bases and J by 4 bases, 8 bases remained unmatched. This entry comes from a study of blood T cell repertoires in COVID-19. Study as a whole: Sites across the United States, Italy and Spain contributed samples from acute and convalescent COVID-19. Sources were T cells, B-cell-depleted T cells, or PBMCs; the material itself was cDNA or gDNA.

In the study's own analysis: Amplification with reference gene primers provided the estimates of nucleated cell counts. Here immunoSEQ multiplex PCR was the method, and the copy in TCRdb shows in-frame clones only, minus some. That table furnishes V, J and clone size, whereas the DNA furnished D and trimming. Counted here are over 200,000 clones, around 88% occurring once; the ten biggest clones make up roughly 5.8%. The sample consisted of peripheral blood. This clonotype was sampled from a man older than 75 with acute or convalescent COVID-19. The gene calls are TRBV4-2 and TRBJ2-1; 8 bases map to TRBD2. In DNA, the CDR3 is TGTGCCAGCAGCCAAGACGGGTCGGGGGGGGTTTACAATGAGCAGTTCTTC. It encodes CASSQDGSGGVYNEQFF.